What follows is one TCR beta chain and its context. This clone was seen just once. No antigen is known for it. Per-base quality was not reported, and no clone a single base away is much larger than it. Using the deep immunoSEQ assay, multiplex PCR amplified TCR CDR3 regions from genomic DNA. For each cell subset, the extracted genomic DNA was distributed evenly across all wells of several immunoSEQ 96-well plates, and each plate served as one replicate. For unsorted PBMC, each replicate PCR was loaded with approximately 300 ng genomic DNA, equivalent to tens of thousands of T cell genomes. Unsorted PBMC genomic DNA was sequenced across ten immunoSEQ deep assay plates. Purified libraries were quantified with a Qubit 3.0 fluorometer, sized on a Bioanalyzer 2100, and re-quantified with the KAPA Library Quantification kit. Every immunoSEQ 96-well plate was sequenced on a separate single-read 150-cycle Illumina NextSeq 550 flow cell. Per the original workflow: The immunoSEQ output contained only junctional sequences without quality scores, so filtering could not match that applied to full-length reads. Sequences were annotated with PyIR, a Python wrapper for IgBLAST v1.9, using IMGT germline references to assign V/J genes and CDR3. Reads were filtered out if the reads had weak V/J assignments (E-value above 1e-6), no CDR3, stop codons, out-of-frame junctions, or ambiguous translated residues. A V3J clonotype was defined by an identical inferred V gene, J gene, and CDR3 amino acid sequence. Percentage overlap between repertoires was computed as shared unique clonotypes divided by the size of the smaller repertoire. Richness of each repertoire was evaluated using RTK rarefaction, the Chao1 estimator, and Recon v2.1 estimates of unobserved clonotypes. TCRdb mirrors the immuneACCESS table, restricted to in-frame sequences. Some clones are absent from its copies; in checked studies, under half trace to an unresolved V gene, and the reason for the others is unknown. V and J calls and clone size are given by that table; D and trimming were obtained from the DNA. Recorded for this sample are about half a million clones; roughly 80% of them occurred a single time. The top ten hold approximately 12% of the sample.

The donors were healthy, HIV-negative adults who had no recently reported acute infections or vaccinations. All donors were Caucasian adults living in Nashville, Tennessee, USA. For unsorted samples, some 100 million PBMCs were counted and genomic DNA was extracted with the QIAamp DNA Blood Mini kit. Blood was collected by leukapheresis, and PBMCs were isolated by Ficoll-Histopaque density gradient centrifugation and then cryopreserved in liquid nitrogen vapor phase. Taken from cysteine to phenylalanine, the CDR3 has 15 residues. The only DNA kept is the CDR3, 45 bases in frame from the first base. The germline ends are 15 bases apart after V is trimmed by 3 bases and J by 5 bases. Reading the germline V gene gives CDR1 MDHEN and CDR2 SYDVKM. This entry comes from a study of shared clonotypes between healthy human individuals (dated by TCRdb to the early 2020s). Notes on the research overall: A couple of women and a few men aged 18 to 49 years were included in the cohort. To estimate repertoire size and how much clonotype sharing occurs between individuals, the study deeply sequenced the blood TCR repertoires of five healthy adults. Libraries were prepared and TCR repertoires were sequenced by different laboratories using diverse techniques, in order to increase sequencing depth and limit assay-specific biases. Per donor, leukapheresis produced somewhere between about 0.94 and 9.5 billion PBMCs.

The research as a whole found: Based on pairwise subsampling, the degree of clonotype sharing among donors was expected to be affected by sequencing depth. Only blood was sampled, and tissue TCR repertoires likely differ from those in blood. Because the study included only a small number of donors, the genetic and exposure-history diversity represented was limited.

The receptor comes from a woman aged 40 to 55 in good health. Some clones in this sample may be carry-over from other donors' samples. The source material was PBMCs. Recombination joined TRBV28 with TRBJ2-3; a tentative D match to TRBD1 spans 6 bases. CDR3 protein: CASSFRNRVGDTQYF. The DNA sequence follows: TGTGCCAGCAGTTTTCGGAACAGGGTTGGAGATACGCAGTATTTT.